This T cell receptor (beta chain) is drawn from a study of T cell repertoires in cytomegalovirus infection. MiXCR, run by TCRdb on the reads, gives a single entry per CDR3 protein. The sample has about 310,000 distinct CDR3 sequences; 20% to 25% are singletons. This CDR3 contains 16 residues. Germline CDR1 is MNHEY and CDR2 is SMNVEV (reference sequence). The V and J ends lost 5 bases and 4 bases, in that order; junction bases with no gene match: 5. This clonotype was counted a few times. The antigen is unknown. Sequences were derived from cultured PBMCs, sampled from culture after CMV antigen stimulation. The sequence was obtained from a human donor in good health (CMV status not recorded). Some clones in this sample may be carry-over from other donors' samples. The gene calls are TRBV27 and TRBJ2-5; 15 bases are a match to TRBD2. The CDR3 is CASSPRTSGRAETQYF. The CDR3 DNA follows: TGTGCCAGCAGTCCCAGGACTAGCGGGAGGGCAGAGACCCAGTACTTC.